This TCR beta chain comes out of a study of tumor-infiltrating lymphocytes in primary liver carcinoma. Study-level background: Tumors were stage T1-T3 N0M0, about 4 to 11 cm across.

V lost 5 bases to trimming and J lost 5 bases, with 12 bases between them. This CDR3 comprises 13 residues. From 500 ng total RNA, TCR beta cDNA was generated with a primer in the constant region. A slightly modified ARM-PCR protocol with three nested multiplex PCR rounds produced these TCR beta libraries. The first two PCR rounds used TRBV1-TRBV30 primers with a Cbeta primer, 10 cycles each. TCRdb processed the multiplex PCR reads anew with MiXCR; each CDR3 protein has one entry. The table includes more than 70,000 distinct CDR3 sequences, approximately 70% detected once. For each extraction, RNA and DNA were obtained together from roughly 20-30 mg of unsorted bulk tissue.

Sequencing was performed on tumor-adjacent normal liver tissue. The chain recombines TRBV12-3 or TRBV12-4 with TRBJ2-5, with unresolved D. This TCR was sampled from a man aged 40-49 years with primary liver carcinoma and hepatitis B virus infection. In DNA form, the CDR3 reads TGTGCCAGCAGTCTGGTGCAGTGGGAGACCCAGTACTTC. Protein product: CASSLVQWETQYF.